A selection of T cell receptor beta chains follows, all from one sample in a study of blood T cell repertoires in COVID-19. This table comes from immunoSEQ multiplex PCR, and its TCRdb copy is limited to in-frame clones, with some not included. The table records around 81,000 clones, 80% of them present only once. Input material: peripheral blood. Receptors originate from a human donor in a cohort sampled during active COVID-19. The CDR3 runs from the conserved cysteine through the conserved F or W. The D gene is left open where the match is weak. Clone size appears in some rows only: once, few, many, or a class for an expanded clone.

j_gene,v_gene,abundance,d_gene,CDR3aa,CDR3nt
TRBJ2-6,TRBV6-5,-,TRBD2,CASTRGGSGANVLTF,TGTGCCAGCACCCGCGGGGGGTCTGGGGCCAACGTCCTGACTTTC
TRBJ1-1,TRBV27,medium-sized,TRBD1,CASSLRTGGTEAFF,TGTGCCAGCAGTTTACGAACAGGGGGCACTGAAGCTTTCTTT
TRBJ1-1,TRBV6-5,-,TRBD1,CASTTGGAKTEAFF,TGTGCCAGCACTACAGGGGGTGCGAAAACTGAAGCTTTCTTT
TRBJ1-1,TRBV19,-,-,CASSVRARKNTEAFF,TGTGCCAGTAGTGTGAGGGCCCGCAAGAACACTGAAGCTTTCTTT
TRBJ1-2,TRBV9,few,-,CASSGRRGGVDYGYTF,TGTGCCAGCAGCGGAAGACGCGGGGGTGTTGACTATGGCTACACCTTC
TRBJ2-3,TRBV5-1,few,-,CASLEPGIADTQYF,TGCGCCAGCCTCGAGCCCGGGATAGCAGATACGCAGTATTTT
TRBJ2-5,TRBV27,-,-,CASSSRETQYF,TGTGCCAGCAGTTCTCGGGAGACCCAGTACTTC
TRBJ2-5,TRBV5-4,-,-,CASSEAQETQYF,TGTGCCAGCTCAGAGGCCCAAGAGACCCAGTACTTC
TRBJ2-2,TRBV5-1,-,-,CASSLSGRSTGELFF,TGCGCCAGCAGCTTGTCCGGGAGAAGCACCGGGGAGCTGTTTTTT
TRBJ1-5,TRBV19,few,-,CASSIGGPYMGQPQHF,TGTGCCAGTAGTATAGGGGGCCCCTATATGGGACAGCCCCAGCATTTT
TRBJ2-1,TRBV5-1,-,TRBD2,CASTLTGGQNEQFF,TGCGCCAGCACCCTCACGGGGGGGCAGAATGAGCAGTTCTTC
TRBJ1-4,TRBV5-1,-,TRBD1,CASSFGQGGFNEKLFF,TGCGCCAGCAGCTTTGGACAGGGGGGCTTTAATGAAAAACTGTTTTTT
TRBJ1-2,TRBV7-9,-,TRBD1,CASSLAGMTGIGYTF,TGTGCCAGCAGCTTAGCCGGGATGACAGGGATTGGCTACACCTTC
TRBJ1-3,TRBV18,-,-,CASSPRLTGNTIYF,TGTGCCAGCTCACCACGACTTACTGGAAACACCATATATTTT
TRBJ1-4,TRBV4-2,-,-,CASSQENPLGGEKLFF,TGTGCCAGCAGCCAAGAAAATCCGCTCGGAGGTGAAAAACTGTTTTTT
TRBJ2-3,TRBV24-1,-,TRBD1,CATSDLPRGTDTQYF,TGTGCCACCAGTGATTTGCCCAGGGGGACAGATACGCAGTATTTT
TRBJ2-1,TRBV16,-,-,CASSPLGERDNEQFF,TGTGCCAGCAGCCCCCTAGGGGAGCGGGACAATGAGCAGTTCTTC
TRBJ1-4,TRBV7-9,-,TRBD1,CASSWTGAREKLFF,TGTGCCAGCAGCTGGACAGGGGCTAGAGAAAAACTGTTTTTT